The 9 T cell receptor beta chains below all came from one sample that was sequenced in a study of blood T cell repertoires in COVID-19. Profiled with immunoSEQ multiplex PCR; TCRdb holds only in-frame clones, not every one. The profile shows 170,000 or so clones, 65% to 90% of them singletons. The material sequenced was peripheral blood. These receptors all come from a human donor in a cohort sampled during active COVID-19.

The CDR3: CASTADQQGPPQHF. The CDR3 DNA reads as TGTGCCAGTACCGCAGACCAACAGGGGCCGCCCCAGCATTTT. The V gene is TRBV19, the J gene TRBJ1-5; 7 bases map to TRBD1. V lost 7 bases, J lost 9 bases, and 12 bases stayed unmatched. Per germline, CDR1 LNHDA and CDR2 SQIVND (reference sequence). The length of the CDR3 is 14 residues.

The rearrangement uses TRBV6-5 and TRBJ1-1; 10 bases are a match to TRBD1. The V gene's germline CDR1 is MNHEY and CDR2 SVGAGI. The ends lost 7 bases at V and 0 bases at J; junction bases unmatched: 5. The CDR3 runs to 15 residues. CDR3 loop: CASKRQGALNTEAFF. CDR3 nucleotides: TGTGCCAGCAAGAGACAGGGGGCCCTGAACACTGAAGCTTTCTTT.

This clone was picked up a small number of times. Other nucleotide sequences in the sample specify the same CDR3. The CDR3 DNA follows: TGTGCCAGCAGCCCCCCGGGACAGACGTACGAGCAGTACTTC. Amino acids: CASSPPGQTYEQYF. This sequence joins TRBV5-4 and TRBJ2-7, with TRBD1 identical over 7 bases. Losses at the gene ends were 4 bases for V and 4 bases for J; bases not matched to a gene: 8. Germline V lookup: CDR1 SGHNT, CDR2 YYREEE (reference sequence). The CDR3 runs 14 residues.

The chain couples TRBV9 to TRBJ2-7, with TRBD1 matching 9 bases. This CDR3 contains 15 residues. Unmatched junction bases numbered 2, after V lost 0 bases and J lost 1 base. CDR1 and CDR2 (germline): SGDLS, YYNGEE. In DNA form, the CDR3 reads TGTGCCAGCAGCGTAGGGACAGGGGTTTCCTACGAGCAGTACTTC. It is translated as CASSVGTGVSYEQYF.

This clone was seen only once. The CDR3 nucleotides read TGTGCCAGCAGCTCCGCGGGACAGAACTATGGCTACACCTTC. This gives the protein CASSSAGQNYGYTF. This sequence joins TRBV5-6 and TRBJ1-2, with TRBD1 matching over 7 bases. The V gene end was trimmed by 3 bases and the J gene end by 2 bases; junction bases not matched to a gene: 4. The CDR3 sequence is 14 residues long. Germline CDR1 is SGHDT and CDR2 is YYEEEE.

The rearrangement uses TRBV7-2 and TRBJ1-2; 10 bases are shared with TRBD1. CDR3 length: 15 amino acids. CDR1 and CDR2 from the germline V gene are SGHTA and FQGNSA. J was trimmed by 8 bases and V by 1 base; bases with no gene match: 7. This chain's CDR3 is CASSLGDRGREGYTF. CDR3 bases: TGTGCCAGCAGCTTAGGTGACAGGGGGCGGGAAGGCTACACCTTC.

The CDR3 is CASSFQGTGYNEQFF. DNA of the CDR3: TGCGCCAGCAGTTTTCAGGGGACGGGGTACAATGAGCAGTTCTTC. The chain has TRBV5-1 and TRBJ2-1, with a possible D match to TRBD1 (6 bases). V lost 5 bases and J 4 bases, leaving 16 bases between the germline ends. Germline lookup yields CDR1 SGHRS and CDR2 YFSETQ. CDR3 length: 15 residues.

In nucleotides, the CDR3 is TGTGCCAGCAGCTTTGTTGGGGGGGAGACCCAGTACTTC. Residues: CASSFVGGETQYF. The chain has TRBV7-2 and TRBJ2-5; tentative D call: TRBD2 (6 bases). The V and J ends lost 3 bases and 5 bases respectively, with 10 bases between them. The CDR3 spans 13 residues. Germline V CDR1 and CDR2: SGHTA, FQGNSA.

The chain recombines TRBV4-3 with TRBJ1-2, with D perhaps TRBD1 (6 bases). The CDR3 is made up of 15 amino acids. Trimming left V 3 bases short and J 7 bases short, with 18 bases between. Germline assignment: CDR1 LGHNA and CDR2 YSLEER. In nucleotides, the CDR3 is TGCGCCAGCAGCCACCCCCCTACAGGGTTCGTTGGCTACACCTTC. As protein: CASSHPPTGFVGYTF.